The 25 T cell receptor beta chains below were found in one sample sequenced in a study of blood T cell repertoires in COVID-19. TCRdb's table, derived via immunoSEQ multiplex PCR, lists solely in-frame clones and lacks some. This sample carries about 300,000 clones, more than 70% of them seen once, and the ten largest clones take around 1.5%. The sequenced sample consisted of peripheral blood. These receptors were taken from a woman aged 45 to 65 with acute or convalescent COVID-19.

The chain couples TRBV18 to TRBJ2-1; 7 bases are shared with TRBD1. The V gene's germline CDR1 is KGHSH and CDR2 LQKENI. The junction had 4 bases not matched to a gene; V was cut back by 5 bases and J by 0 bases. The CDR3 has 15 residues. CDR3 residues: CASSGAGGSYNEQFF. In DNA form, the CDR3 reads TGTGCCAGCTCAGGGGCAGGGGGCTCCTACAATGAGCAGTTCTTC.

This clone showed up just once. V and J are TRBV7-8 and TRBJ1-5, with D possibly matching TRBD1 (5 bases). CDR3 length: 16 residues. Trimming removed 4 bases from V and 6 bases from J, with 19 bases in between. Germline loops: CDR1 SGHVS, CDR2 FQNEAQ. CDR3 sequence reads: CASSSSGTLTGQPQHF. The DNA of the CDR3 is TGTGCCAGCAGCTCCTCCGGGACTCTGACCGGTCAGCCCCAGCATTTT.

The chain recombines TRBV27 with TRBJ1-2, with no clear D. V lost 2 bases and J lost 8, with 3 bases in between. Per germline, CDR1 MNHEY and CDR2 SMNVEV (reference sequence). The CDR3 consists of 10 residues. CDR3 nucleotides: TGTGCCAGCAGTTTAGGCGGCTACACCTTC. Translated, it gives CASSLGGYTF.

This clone was picked up a small number of times. This chain connects TRBV7-9 to TRBJ1-1; 12 bases line up with TRBD1. Losses at the gene ends were 5 bases for V and 10 bases for J; bases not matched to a gene: 8. CDR3 length: 14 residues. CDR1 is SEHNR and CDR2 is FQNEAQ in the germline V gene (reference sequence). This chain's CDR3 is CASSRGQGAAGAFF. In nucleotides, the CDR3 is TGTGCCAGCAGCCGGGGACAGGGGGCCGCCGGAGCTTTCTTT.

The rearrangement joins TRBV28 to TRBJ2-7; 13 bases are shared with TRBD2. J lost 3 bases, V lost 6 bases, and 20 bases had no gene match. The germline CDR1 and CDR2 sequences are MDHEN and SYDVKM. CDR3 size: 20 residues. CDR3 DNA: TGTGCCAGCAGCCAGTTTACCCCCCCCTGGACTAGCGGGAGACTCTACGAGCAGTACTTC. The encoded protein is CASSQFTPPWTSGRLYEQYF. Together with reference TRBV28 and TRBJ2-7, the CDR3 gives the full variable domain: DVKVTQSSRYLVKRTGEKVFLECVQDMDHENMFWYRQDPGLGLRLIYFSYDVKMKEKGDIPEGYSVSREKKERFSLILESASTNQTSMYLCASSQFTPPWTSGRLYEQYFGPGTRLTVT.

V usage is TRBV19 and J usage is TRBJ1-1; the match to TRBD1 covers 7 bases. The CDR3 sequence is 13 residues long. The germline V gene has CDR1 LNHDA and CDR2 SQIVND (reference sequence). Germline trimming cut 7 bases from V and 5 bases from J; bases unmatched to any gene: 7. The CDR3 spells CASTPGGRTEAFF. The DNA for the CDR3 is TGTGCCAGTACCCCAGGGGGGAGGACTGAAGCTTTCTTT.

The genes are TRBV4-3 and TRBJ1-2; 7 nucleotides agree with TRBD1. The V gene end was trimmed by 5 bases and the J gene end by 4 bases; junction bases not matched to a gene: 10. The V gene's germline CDR1 is LGHNA and CDR2 YSLEER. The CDR3 is 15 amino acids. The CDR3 DNA follows: TGCGCCAGCAGCTTGGACAGGCTTTTTAGCTATGGCTACACCTTC. Translated: CASSLDRLFSYGYTF.

This clone was seen just once. The chain couples TRBV14 to TRBJ2-7; 7 nucleotides match TRBD1. From germline, CDR1 is SGHDN and CDR2 FVKESK. V lost 2 bases and J lost 3; bases outside the gene matches: 7. The CDR3 has 15 residues. In nucleotides, the CDR3 is TGTGCCAGCAGCCAATGGGGGACAGCCGACTACGAGCAGTACTTC. Its translation is CASSQWGTADYEQYF.

This sequence joins TRBV19 and TRBJ2-7; weak D call: TRBD1 (6 bases). Trimming took 7 bases from V and 1 from J, leaving 11 bases between them. The CDR3 runs 13 residues. Germline V gene sequence: CDR1 LNHDA, CDR2 SQIVND (reference sequence). CDR3 sequence: CASNEQGSYEQYF. The CDR3 coding sequence is TGTGCCAGTAACGAACAGGGTTCCTACGAGCAGTACTTC.

The gene calls are TRBV7-3 and TRBJ2-7; 7 positions agree with TRBD2. Germline V lookup: CDR1 SGHTA, CDR2 FQGTGA. Trimming removed 0 bases from V and 6 bases from J; junction bases left unmatched: 11. This CDR3 region has 16 residues. This CDR3 reads CASSLTGRAEKSEQYF. The CDR3 DNA sequence: TGTGCCAGCAGCTTAACGGGGAGGGCCGAGAAAAGCGAGCAGTACTTC.

The chain employs TRBV28 and TRBJ2-7, with 8 bases aligning to TRBD2. The CDR3 runs 16 residues. Germline CDR1 reads MDHEN; CDR2 reads SYDVKM. Trimming removed 8 bases from V and 0 bases from J; junction bases left unmatched: 12. CDR3 DNA sequence: TGTGCCAGCTTAACCCAGGGGCTAGCGGGCTCCTACGAGCAGTACTTC. This encodes CASLTQGLAGSYEQYF.

This clone was seen once. CDR3 region: CASSVDRSLSSYNEQFF. Written as DNA, the CDR3 is TGTGCCAGCAGCGTCGACAGGAGTTTAAGCTCCTACAATGAGCAGTTCTTC. The V and J genes are TRBV7-3 and TRBJ2-1; possible D gene TRBD1, 6 bases. V was shortened by 5 bases and J by 0 bases, with 17 bases between the two germline ends. Germline V lookup: CDR1 SGHTA, CDR2 FQGTGA. The length of the CDR3 is 17 residues.

The chain carries TRBV3-1 (or the pseudogene TRBV3-2) and TRBJ2-7, with TRBD2 matching 10 bases. This CDR3 has 17 residues. J was trimmed by 4 bases and V by 3 bases; bases with no gene match: 12. The germline gives CDR1 LGHDT, CDR2 YNNKEL (reference sequence). As DNA, the CDR3 is TGTGCCAGCAGCCAGGAGGCTCAAGCGGGAGGGCCGTACGAGCAGTACTTC. It codes for CASSQEAQAGGPYEQYF.

This clone appeared a single time. V usage is TRBV27 and J usage is TRBJ1-5; the D gene is possibly TRBD1 (5 bases). The CDR3 is 12 residues long. CDR1 MNHEY and CDR2 SMNVEV come from the germline V gene (reference sequence). V was clipped by 4 bases and J by 7 bases, with 8 bases between them. CDR3 residues: CASSSDSQPQHF. CDR3 sequence (DNA): TGTGCCAGCAGTTCCGACAGCCAGCCCCAGCATTTT.

The chain combines TRBV14 with TRBJ1-4, with 9 positions matching TRBD1. V was clipped by 4 bases and J by 4 bases; unmatched bases: 7. The CDR3 length is 16 residues. Per the germline V gene, CDR1 is SGHDN and CDR2 is FVKESK. CDR3 coding DNA: TGTGCCAGCAGCCGAAGAGGACAGGGGATTAATGAAAAACTGTTTTTT. Amino acids: CASSRRGQGINEKLFF.

This sequence joins TRBV12-3 or TRBV12-4 and TRBJ1-2; D ambiguous. This CDR3 is built from 11 residues. The V gene lost 8 bases and the J gene lost 10 bases, with 14 bases spanning the gap. The CDR3 DNA sequence: TGTGCCAGCTTTGGCAGGTCCGACTACACCTTC. Translation: CASFGRSDYTF.

The V gene is TRBV15, the J gene TRBJ2-5; a weak D match, TRBD1 (6 bases). The CDR3 sequence is 15 residues long. Germline V gives CDR1 LNHNV, CDR2 YYDKDF (reference sequence). Trimming removed 5 bases at V and 4 bases at J, with 17 bases between. The CDR3 region is CATSPRQGRIETQYF. DNA of the CDR3: TGTGCCACCAGCCCGAGGCAGGGGCGCATAGAGACCCAGTACTTC.

The chain has TRBV4-2 and TRBJ1-2; 7 bases are shared with TRBD1. The germline gives CDR1 LGHNA, CDR2 YNFKEQ. The CDR3 runs to 19 residues. The trim removed 0 bases at V and 1 base at J, leaving 14 bases unmatched. As DNA, the CDR3 is TGTGCCAGCAGCCAAGAAGGGGGCCGCGCGAGGTTGTATAACTATGGCTACACCTTC. It codes for CASSQEGGRARLYNYGYTF.

The chain recombines TRBV9 with TRBJ1-4; 10 bases are shared with TRBD1. This CDR3 is 14 amino acids long. V shed 3 bases, J shed 6 bases, and the junction held 2 bases outside the gene matches. Per the germline V gene, CDR1 is SGDLS and CDR2 is YYNGEE. CDR3 sequence reads: CASSGQGAYEKLFF. The CDR3 DNA follows: TGTGCCAGCAGCGGACAGGGGGCCTATGAAAAACTGTTTTTT.

The chain employs TRBV24-1 and TRBJ2-7; 9 nucleotides line up with TRBD1. V lost 9 bases and J lost 7; bases outside the gene matches: 18. In germline, CDR1 is KGHDR, CDR2 SFDVKD. This CDR3 is 16 amino acids long. The CDR3: CATRYLQGASQEEQYF. As DNA, the CDR3 is TGTGCCACCCGTTACCTACAGGGGGCGTCTCAGGAGGAGCAGTACTTC.

The gene calls are TRBV27 and TRBJ2-7; 10 bases map to TRBD1. The CDR3 consists of 14 residues. Germline V CDR1 and CDR2: MNHEY, SMNVEV (reference sequence). V dropped 3 bases and J dropped 3; count of bases not matched to a gene: 2. CDR3 nucleotide sequence: TGTGCCAGCAGTTTCGGGACAGGGGACTACGAGCAGTACTTC. This translates into CASSFGTGDYEQYF.

The chain recombines TRBV5-1 with TRBJ2-3; TRBD1 aligns across 10 bases. CDR3 length: 14 amino acids. The junction had 0 bases not matched to a gene; V was cut back by 4 bases and J by 1 base. Germline CDR1 and CDR2: SGHRS and YFSETQ. The CDR3 is CASSGTGGTDTQYF. In DNA, the CDR3 is TGCGCCAGCAGCGGGACAGGGGGCACAGATACGCAGTATTTT.

The genes are TRBV7-6 and TRBJ2-3, with TRBD2 as a possible D gene (5 bases). This CDR3 has 16 amino acids. V shed 2 bases and J shed 4 bases, with 16 bases lying between them. The germline V gene has CDR1 SGHVS and CDR2 FNYEAQ. The CDR3 region is CASSLRLDGISDTQYF. The CDR3 region has the DNA TGTGCCAGCAGCTTAAGGCTAGACGGGATTTCAGATACGCAGTATTTT.

This clone was picked up one time. This chain connects TRBV7-2 to TRBJ2-3; a weak D match, TRBD2 (5 bases). The germline V gene has CDR1 SGHTA and CDR2 FQGNSA. The V end was cut by 1 base, the J end by 6 bases, with 11 bases between. The CDR3 sequence is 14 residues long. CDR3 sequence: CASSLGRGMDTQYF. As DNA, the CDR3 is TGTGCCAGCAGCTTAGGACGGGGAATGGATACGCAGTATTTT. The complete variable domain, with remaining parts taken from reference TRBV7-2 and TRBJ2-3, reads GAGVSQSPSNKVTEKGKDVELRCDPISGHTALYWYRQSLGQGLEFLIYFQGNSAPDKSGLPSDRFSAERTGGSVSTLTIQRTQQEDSAVYLCASSLGRGMDTQYFGPGTRLTVL.

The genes are TRBV4-3 and TRBJ2-3; TRBD2 agrees at 16 bases. The CDR3 loop spans 21 amino acids. V trimming: 1 base; J trimming: 3 bases; junction bases outside the gene matches: 13. Germline assignment: CDR1 LGHNA and CDR2 YSLEER. CDR3 protein: CASSQVLGGLAGGMITDTQYF. The DNA of the CDR3 is TGCGCCAGCAGCCAAGTGTTGGGGGGACTAGCGGGAGGGATGATTACAGATACGCAGTATTTT.